This T cell receptor (beta chain) is from a study of CD8 T cells in ankylosing spondylitis (dated by TCRdb to 2016 to 2017). Regarding the research as a whole: T cell receptor beta repertoires were profiled in healthy donors and ankylosing spondylitis patients so that disease-linked TCR variants could be found. Peripheral blood was sampled, and synovial fluid was additionally collected from ankylosing spondylitis patients. In total, the full study cohort was made up of nearly 110 healthy donors and 25 ankylosing spondylitis patients.

This clonotype was seen repeatedly, ten times or more. This clone's antigen is unknown. Per-nucleotide qualities are absent, and no much larger clonotype sits a single base away. Data came from an Illumina HiSeq 2500. Quantitative 5'-RACE with molecular barcodes was the method used to prepare the TCR beta libraries. The original methods were these. To identify disease-linked TCR variants, a new computational method was used, one built on a probabilistic model of VDJ rearrangement. The public reads were reanalyzed by TCRdb: fastp trimming at Q25, MiXCR alignment, in-frame beta chains only. Identical CDR3 protein sequences are pooled into one entry, listed with their most common genes and DNA. The V and J calls come from TCRdb's annotation, not from the publication. Within this sample are roughly 100,000 distinct CDR3 sequences, with 8% to 10% of them counted one time only. The ten largest clonotypes hold 8.5% to 10% of the sample.

Study-wide conclusions, independent of this receptor: The disease-linked clones had a CD8+ phenotype and were found at relatively low frequencies in peripheral blood. Blood from ankylosing spondylitis patients appeared to be characterized by a TCR beta motif composed of about eight highly homologous amino acid variants. Some of the motif variants had been reported before in the synovial fluid and blood of reactive arthritis patients, a finding that suggests common disease-initiation mechanisms. The disease-linked clones were reported to be significantly enriched in matched synovial fluid samples from ankylosing spondylitis patients.

The sequence came from a male donor with ankylosing spondylitis or in good health (not recorded which). Sequenced input: blood, either unsorted or a sorted T cell fraction (not recorded which).

The nucleotide sequence reads as follows: TGTGCCAGCACCCTGCGGAACTATGGCTACACCTTC. This is translated as CASTLRNYGYTF. The chain employs TRBV11-2 and TRBJ1-2; no D gene call is confident. The CDR3 spans 12 residues, from the cysteine through the phenylalanine. Only the CDR3 DNA stays, 36 bases, in frame from base 1. Looking up the germline V gene yields CDR1 SGHAT and CDR2 FQNNGV. A distance of 8 bases separates the germline ends of V and J, which lose 7 bases and 2 bases respectively.